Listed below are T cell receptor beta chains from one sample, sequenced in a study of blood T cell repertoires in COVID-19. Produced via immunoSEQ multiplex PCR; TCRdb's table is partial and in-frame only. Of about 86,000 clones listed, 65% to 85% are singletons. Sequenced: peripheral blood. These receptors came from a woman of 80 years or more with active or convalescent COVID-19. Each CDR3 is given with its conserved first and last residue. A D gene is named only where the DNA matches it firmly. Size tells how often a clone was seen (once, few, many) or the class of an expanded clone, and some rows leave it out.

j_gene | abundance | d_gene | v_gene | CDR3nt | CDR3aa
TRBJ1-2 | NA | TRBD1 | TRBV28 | TGTGCCAGCAGGGGGACAGGGGTTGGCTACACCTTC | CASRGTGVGYTF
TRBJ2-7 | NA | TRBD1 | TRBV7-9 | TGTGCCAGCAGCGGTCTTTACGGCAGGGGGTACGAGCAGTACTTC | CASSGLYGRGYEQYF
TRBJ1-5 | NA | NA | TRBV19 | TGTGCCAGTAGTATTCTAGGGGTCGGTCAGCCCCAGCATTTT | CASSILGVGQPQHF
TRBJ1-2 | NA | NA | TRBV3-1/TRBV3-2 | TGTGCCAGCAGCCAAGTTAACAGAAACTATGGCTACACCTTC | CASSQVNRNYGYTF
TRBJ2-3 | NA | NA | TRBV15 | TGTGCCACCAGCAGAGATCTCGGACAGACCACAGATACGCAGTATTTT | CATSRDLGQTTDTQYF
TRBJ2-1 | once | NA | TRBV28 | TGTGCCAGCACACGGAGGCTAGCAGGCCGGGAGCAGTTCTTC | CASTRRLAGREQFF
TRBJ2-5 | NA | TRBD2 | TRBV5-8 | TGTGCCAGCAGCTTCCGTACTAGCGGGACCCTTCAAGAGACCCAGTACTTC | CASSFRTSGTLQETQYF
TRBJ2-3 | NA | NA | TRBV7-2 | TGTGCCAGCAGGCCGGGGGGCACAGATACGCAGTATTTT | CASRPGGTDTQYF
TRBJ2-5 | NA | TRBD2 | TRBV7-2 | TGTGCCAGCAGCTTAGGCGGGGGGATCCAAGAGACCCAGTACTTC | CASSLGGGIQETQYF
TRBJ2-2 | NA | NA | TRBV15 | TGTGCCACCAGCAGAGGAGTTAGCACCGGGGAGCTGTTTTTT | CATSRGVSTGELFF